This TCR beta chain was observed in a study of T cells in Graves' hyperthyroidism and ophthalmopathy. Broader study findings: In blood, most of the thyroid clonotypes expanded above 0.001 were also present.

Concerning this clonotype: Its antigen is not identified.

With 10 bases clipped from V and 4 bases from J, the junction kept 2 bases outside the gene matches. The CDR3 sequence is 11 residues long. Patients showing uncontrolled infection, other autoimmune disease, pregnancy or lactation were ineligible. The TCR beta CDR3 regions underwent amplification using RNA transcripts as the source. HTBI primers were used for first-round RT-PCR of the TCR CDR3. TCRdb processed the multiplex PCR reads anew with MiXCR; each CDR3 protein has one entry. The table lists more than 550,000 distinct CDR3 sequences, about 45% of them singletons. The V gene is TRBV12-3 or TRBV12-4, the J gene TRBJ2-5, with 8 bases that match TRBD1. This TCR was sampled from an adult man with Graves' disease, either hyperthyroidism or ophthalmopathy (not recorded which). Sequenced input: peripheral blood or thyroid tissue (not recorded which). The CDR3 reads CAIRGRETQYF. In DNA form, the CDR3 reads TGTGCCATCAGGGGGCGAGAGACCCAGTACTTC.